A single sample is the source of the 11 T cell receptor beta chains below, sequenced in a study of tumor and adjacent non-tumor tissue in lung cancer. A modified ARM-PCR protocol with three rounds of nested PCR amplified TCRbeta. From the multiplex PCR reads, TCRdb called clonotypes with MiXCR, one entry per CDR3 protein. The top ten hold roughly 14% of the sample, which has some 84,000 distinct CDR3 sequences, around three fifths seen once. RNA was extracted from bulk tissue without any cell sorting. The sample was lung tumor tissue. Receptor source: a man between 65 and 79 years old with non-small cell lung cancer.

Note on this clonotype: A much larger clonotype is one base distant, so this may be a read error. V and J are TRBV5-1 and TRBJ2-1; D ambiguous. Germline V gene sequence: CDR1 SGHRS, CDR2 YFSETQ. The V and J ends lost 0 bases and 2 bases respectively, with 12 bases between them. The length of the CDR3 is 16 residues. The CDR3 nucleotides are TGCGCCAGCAGCTTGGTAGGAGTATGTACCTACAATGAGCAGTTCTTC. Translation gives CASSLVGVCTYNEQFF.

This clonotype has ten or more counts. The chain couples TRBV12-3 or TRBV12-4 to TRBJ1-3; unclear D gene. The CDR3 contains 14 residues. V lost 10 bases, J lost 1 base, and 14 bases lay in between. The CDR3 bases are TGTGCCACCAGGTGGGAGGGATCTGGAAACACCATATATTTT. It translates to CATRWEGSGNTIYF.

On this clonotype itself: Relative to the germline gene, one junction end is altered; a read error may explain this. The CDR3 loop reads CTSSSRDSSTDTQYF. The DNA of the CDR3 is TGTACCAGCAGTTCCCGGGACAGCAGCACAGATACGCAATATTTT. The gene calls are TRBV12-3 or TRBV12-4 and TRBJ2-3; the match to TRBD1 covers 7 bases. The CDR3 extends over 15 amino acids.

This clonotype was observed once. It may be a read error: a sequence one base away is much more abundant. Because it lacks the conserved phenylalanine or tryptophan at the end, this CDR3 is likely a read error. The J gene is TRBJ2-3, the V gene TRBV12-3 or TRBV12-4; D could derive from TRBD1 or TRBD2 (7 bases each). The CDR3 is 15 residues long. The germline V and J ends were trimmed by 5 bases and 8 bases, with 20 bases remaining between them. CDR3 bases: TGTGCCAGCAGTCCCTGGGGAGGGGGCAAGGGTACGCAGTATTCT. It is translated as CASSPWGGGKGTQYS.

In regard to this clonotype: A single base separates this from a much larger clone, so it may be a read error. The rearrangement joins TRBV7-8 to TRBJ1-1; D unresolved. Per germline, CDR1 SGHVS and CDR2 FQNEAQ. V lost 1 base and J lost 4, with 19 bases in between. The CDR3 has 17 amino acids. Here the CDR3 reads CASSLGSALLMTTEAFF. CDR3 nucleotide sequence: TGTGCCAGCAGCTTAGGGAGTGCGCTACTTATGACCACTGAAGCTTTCTTT.

This clonotype was observed a handful of times. The conserved closing phenylalanine or tryptophan is absent in this CDR3, likely reflecting a read error. The chain recombines TRBV11-3 with TRBJ2-1; D perhaps matches TRBD2 (5 bases). CDR1 and CDR2 (germline): SGHNT, YENEEA. V lost 6 bases, J lost 8 bases, and 11 bases lay in between. This CDR3 contains 12 residues. The CDR3 bases are TGTGCCAGCAGTCCCGAGGGTGATGAGCAGTTCCTC. Protein product: CASSPEGDEQFL.

The sample holds one count of this clonotype. The CDR3 sequence is CASSSHRDGKVLYTDTQYF. The CDR3 bases are TGTGCCAGCAGCTCCCATCGAGACGGCAAGGTGCTATACACAGATACGCAGTATTTT. The rearrangement links TRBV11-2 to TRBJ2-3; no definite D call. The V end was cut by 4 bases, the J end by 2 bases, with 25 bases between. Looked up from germline, CDR1 is SGHAT and CDR2 is FQNNGV. This CDR3 region has 19 residues.

V usage is TRBV5-1 and J usage is TRBJ1-4; the D is unclear. The CDR3 totals 14 residues. Germline V gene data show CDR1 as SGHRS and CDR2 as YFSETQ. Trimming removed 8 bases at V and 2 bases at J, with 13 bases between. This CDR3 reads CASSLGWTNEKLFF. The CDR3 region has the DNA TGCGCCAGTAGCCTGGGATGGACTAATGAAAAACTGTTTTTT. Complete variable domain (other parts from reference TRBV5-1 and TRBJ1-4): KAGVTQTPRYLIKTRGQQVTLSCSPISGHRSVSWYQQTPGQGLQFLFEYFSETQRNKGNFPGRFSGRQFSNSRSEMNVSTLELGDSALYLCASSLGWTNEKLFFGSGTQLSVL.

Concerning this clonotype itself: Relative to the germline gene, one junction end is altered; a read error may explain this. The V gene is TRBV29-1, the J gene TRBJ2-5; D is ambiguous. Germline V gives CDR1 SQVTM, CDR2 ANQGSEA. There are 10 residues in the CDR3. The CDR3 DNA is TGCAGCGTTGGGCTAGAGATCCAGTACTTC. This translates into CSVGLEIQYF.

This clonotype was observed many times. The chain uses TRBV14 and TRBJ1-6; no clear D gene. This CDR3 spans 13 amino acids. Germline-derived CDR1 and CDR2 are SGHDN and FVKESK. V was pared by 1 base and J by 16 bases, with 14 bases between. The DNA of the CDR3 is TGTGCCAGCAGCCAAGCGGGGTACAGTCTGCTCCACTTT. Amino acid sequence: CASSQAGYSLLHF.

This clonotype was picked up a small number of times. This chain connects TRBV5-1 to TRBJ2-1, with 13 bases aligning to TRBD2. This CDR3 has 17 residues. CDR1 is SGHRS and CDR2 is YFSETQ in the germline V gene. After removal of 2 bases from V and 4 bases from J, the junction contained 6 bases not matched to a gene. CDR3 amino acids: CASSFAGLAGVYNEQFF. The CDR3 DNA reads TGCGCCAGCAGCTTCGCCGGACTAGCGGGAGTATACAATGAGCAGTTCTTC.